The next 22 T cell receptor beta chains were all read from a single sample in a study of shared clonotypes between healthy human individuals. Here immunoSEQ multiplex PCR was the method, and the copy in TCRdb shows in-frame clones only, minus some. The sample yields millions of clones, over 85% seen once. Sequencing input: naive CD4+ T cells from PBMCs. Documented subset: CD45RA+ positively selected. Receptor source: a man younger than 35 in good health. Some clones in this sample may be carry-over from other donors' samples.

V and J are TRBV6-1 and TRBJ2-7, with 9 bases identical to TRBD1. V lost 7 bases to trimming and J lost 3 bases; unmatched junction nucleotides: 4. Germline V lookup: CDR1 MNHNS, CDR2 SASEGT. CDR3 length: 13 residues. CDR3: CASKLGQGYEQYF. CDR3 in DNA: TGTGCCAGCAAACTGGGACAGGGCTACGAGCAGTACTTC.

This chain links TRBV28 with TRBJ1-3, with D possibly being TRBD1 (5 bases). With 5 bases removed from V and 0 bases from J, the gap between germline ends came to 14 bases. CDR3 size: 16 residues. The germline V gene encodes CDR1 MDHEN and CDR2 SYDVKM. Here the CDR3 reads CASSLYQGLSGNTIYF. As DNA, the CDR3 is TGTGCCAGCAGTCTATATCAGGGACTCTCTGGAAACACCATATATTTT. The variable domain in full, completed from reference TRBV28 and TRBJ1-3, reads DVKVTQSSRYLVKRTGEKVFLECVQDMDHENMFWYRQDPGLGLRLIYFSYDVKMKEKGDIPEGYSVSREKKERFSLILESASTNQTSMYLCASSLYQGLSGNTIYFGEGSWLTVV.

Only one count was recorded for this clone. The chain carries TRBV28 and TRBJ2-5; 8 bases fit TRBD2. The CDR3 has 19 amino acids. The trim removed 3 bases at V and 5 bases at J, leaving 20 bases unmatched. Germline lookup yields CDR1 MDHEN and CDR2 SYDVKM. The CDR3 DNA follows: TGTGCCAGCAGTTTCTCCGACCTGGGCGCTCCACTAGCGGCCGAGACCCAGTACTTC. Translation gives CASSFSDLGAPLAAETQYF.

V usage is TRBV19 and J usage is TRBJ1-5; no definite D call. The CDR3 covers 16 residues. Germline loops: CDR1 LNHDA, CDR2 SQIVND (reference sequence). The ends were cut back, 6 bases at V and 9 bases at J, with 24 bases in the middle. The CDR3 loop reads CASSLRAGREGAPQHF. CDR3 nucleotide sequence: TGTGCCAGTAGCCTTAGGGCCGGTCGAGAAGGAGCGCCCCAGCATTTT.

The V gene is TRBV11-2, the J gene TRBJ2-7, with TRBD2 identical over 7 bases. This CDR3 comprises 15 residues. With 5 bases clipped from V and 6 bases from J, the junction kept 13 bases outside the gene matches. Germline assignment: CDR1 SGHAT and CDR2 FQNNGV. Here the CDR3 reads CASSALPTSLREQYF. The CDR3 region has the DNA TGTGCCAGCAGCGCCCTCCCGACTAGCCTTCGCGAGCAGTACTTC.

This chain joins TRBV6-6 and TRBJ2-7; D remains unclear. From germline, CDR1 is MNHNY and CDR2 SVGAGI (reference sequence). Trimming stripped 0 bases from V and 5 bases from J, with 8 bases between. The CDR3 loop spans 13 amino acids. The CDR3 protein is CASSYSLSNEQYF. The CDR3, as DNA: TGTGCCAGCAGTTACTCGTTATCCAACGAGCAGTACTTC.

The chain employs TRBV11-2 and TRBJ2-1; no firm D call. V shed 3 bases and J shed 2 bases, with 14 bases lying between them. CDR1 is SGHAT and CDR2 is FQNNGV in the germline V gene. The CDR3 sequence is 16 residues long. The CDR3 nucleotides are TGTGCCAGCAGCTTCGAACGTGGGTTCCCCTACAATGAGCAGTTCTTC. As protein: CASSFERGFPYNEQFF.

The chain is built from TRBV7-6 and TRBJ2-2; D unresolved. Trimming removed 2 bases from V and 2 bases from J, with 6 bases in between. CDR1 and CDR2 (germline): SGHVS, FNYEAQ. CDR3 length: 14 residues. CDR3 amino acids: CASSLRRNTGELFF. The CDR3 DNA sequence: TGTGCCAGCAGCTTACGCCGTAACACCGGGGAGCTGTTTTTT.

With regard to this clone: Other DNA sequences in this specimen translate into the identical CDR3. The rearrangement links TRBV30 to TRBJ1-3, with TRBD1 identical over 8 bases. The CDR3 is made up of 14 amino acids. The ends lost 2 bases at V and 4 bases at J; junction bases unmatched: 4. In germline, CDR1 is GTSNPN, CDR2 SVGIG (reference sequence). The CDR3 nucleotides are TGTGCCTGGAGTCAGGGGGCCTTGGGAAACACCATATATTTT. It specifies CAWSQGALGNTIYF. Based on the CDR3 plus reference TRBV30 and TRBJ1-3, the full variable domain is SQTIHQWPATLVQPVGSPLSLECTVEGTSNPNLYWYRQAAGRGLQLLFYSVGIGQISSEVPQNLSASRPQDRQFILSSKKLLLSDSGFYLCAWSQGALGNTIYFGEGSWLTVV.

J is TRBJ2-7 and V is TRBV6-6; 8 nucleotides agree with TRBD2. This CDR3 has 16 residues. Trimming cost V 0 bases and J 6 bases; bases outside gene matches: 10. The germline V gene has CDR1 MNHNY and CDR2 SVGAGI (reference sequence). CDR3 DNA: TGTGCCAGCAGTTACTCTCCGGGGGGGGGAAGAAGCGAGCAGTACTTC. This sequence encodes CASSYSPGGGRSEQYF.

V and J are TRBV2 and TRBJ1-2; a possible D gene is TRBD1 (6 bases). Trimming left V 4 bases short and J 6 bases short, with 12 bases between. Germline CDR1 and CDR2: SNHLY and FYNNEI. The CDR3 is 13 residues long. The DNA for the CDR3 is TGTGCCAGCAGTGGAGATCAGGGGAATGGCTACACCTTC. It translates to CASSGDQGNGYTF.

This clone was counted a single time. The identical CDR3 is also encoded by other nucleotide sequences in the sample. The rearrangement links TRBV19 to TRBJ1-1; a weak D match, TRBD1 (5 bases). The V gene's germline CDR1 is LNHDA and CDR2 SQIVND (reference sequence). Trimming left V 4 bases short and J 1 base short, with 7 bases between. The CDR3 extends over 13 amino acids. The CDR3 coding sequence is TGTGCCAGTAGTACCCAGGGGAACACTGAAGCTTTCTTT. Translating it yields CASSTQGNTEAFF.

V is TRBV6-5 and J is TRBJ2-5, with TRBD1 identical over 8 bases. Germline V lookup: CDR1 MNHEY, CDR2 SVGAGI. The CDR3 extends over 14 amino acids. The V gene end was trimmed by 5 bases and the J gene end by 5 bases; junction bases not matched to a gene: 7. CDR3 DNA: TGTGCCAGCAGTCTACCAGGGGGCTATGAGACCCAGTACTTC. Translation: CASSLPGGYETQYF.

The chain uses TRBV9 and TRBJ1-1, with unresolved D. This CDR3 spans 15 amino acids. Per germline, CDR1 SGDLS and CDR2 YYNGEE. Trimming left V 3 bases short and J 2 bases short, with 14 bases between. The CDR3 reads CASSAASSGNTEAFF. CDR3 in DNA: TGTGCCAGCAGCGCGGCTTCGTCCGGTAACACTGAAGCTTTCTTT.

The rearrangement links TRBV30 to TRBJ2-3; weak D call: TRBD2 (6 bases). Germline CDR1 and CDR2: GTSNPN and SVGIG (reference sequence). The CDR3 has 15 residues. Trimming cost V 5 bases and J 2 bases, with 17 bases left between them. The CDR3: CAWERSRGSTDTQYF. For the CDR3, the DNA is TGTGCCTGGGAAAGGTCCCGGGGGTCCACAGATACGCAGTATTTT. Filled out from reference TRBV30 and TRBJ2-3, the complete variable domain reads SQTIHQWPATLVQPVGSPLSLECTVEGTSNPNLYWYRQAAGRGLQLLFYSVGIGQISSEVPQNLSASRPQDRQFILSSKKLLLSDSGFYLCAWERSRGSTDTQYFGPGTRLTVL.

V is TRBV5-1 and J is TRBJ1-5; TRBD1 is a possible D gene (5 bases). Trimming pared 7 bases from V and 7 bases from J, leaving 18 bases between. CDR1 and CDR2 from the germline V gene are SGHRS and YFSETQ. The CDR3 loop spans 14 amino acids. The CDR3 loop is CASALGKQGQPQHF. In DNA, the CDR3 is TGCGCCAGCGCCCTGGGGAAGCAGGGCCAGCCCCAGCATTTT.

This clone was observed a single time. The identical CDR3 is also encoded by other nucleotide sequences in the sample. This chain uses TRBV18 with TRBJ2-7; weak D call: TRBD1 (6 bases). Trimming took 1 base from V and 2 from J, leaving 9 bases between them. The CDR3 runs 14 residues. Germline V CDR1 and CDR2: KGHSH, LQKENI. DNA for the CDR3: TGTGCCAGCTCACCACGGACAGAAGCCTACGAGCAGTACTTC. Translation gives CASSPRTEAYEQYF.

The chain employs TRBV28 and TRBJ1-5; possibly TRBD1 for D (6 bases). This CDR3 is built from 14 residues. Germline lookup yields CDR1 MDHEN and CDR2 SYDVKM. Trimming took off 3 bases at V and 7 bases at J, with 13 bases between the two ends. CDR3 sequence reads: CASSLGGGWQPQHF. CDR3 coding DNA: TGTGCCAGCAGTTTGGGGGGGGGCTGGCAGCCCCAGCATTTT.

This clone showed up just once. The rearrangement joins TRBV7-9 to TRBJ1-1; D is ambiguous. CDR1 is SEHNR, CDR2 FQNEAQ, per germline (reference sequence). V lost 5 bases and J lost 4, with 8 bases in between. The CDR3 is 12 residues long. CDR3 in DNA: TGTGCCAGCAGCCCTACTTTCACTGAAGCTTTCTTT. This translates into CASSPTFTEAFF. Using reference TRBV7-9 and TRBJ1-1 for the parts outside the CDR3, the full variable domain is DTGVSQNPRHKITKRGQNVTFRCDPISEHNRLYWYRQTLGQGPEFLTYFQNEAQLEKSRLLSDRFSAERPKGSFSTLEIQRTEQGDSAMYLCASSPTFTEAFFGQGTRLTVV.

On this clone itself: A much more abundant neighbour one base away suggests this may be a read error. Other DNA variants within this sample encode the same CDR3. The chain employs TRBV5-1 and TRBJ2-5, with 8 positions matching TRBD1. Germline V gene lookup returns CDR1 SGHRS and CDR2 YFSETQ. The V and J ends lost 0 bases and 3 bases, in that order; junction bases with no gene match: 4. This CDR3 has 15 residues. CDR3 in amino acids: CASSLAGTGEETQYF. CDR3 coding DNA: TGCGCCAGCAGCTTGGCCGGGACAGGCGAAGAGACCCAGTACTTC. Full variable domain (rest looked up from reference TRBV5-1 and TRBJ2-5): KAGVTQTPRYLIKTRGQQVTLSCSPISGHRSVSWYQQTPGQGLQFLFEYFSETQRNKGNFPGRFSGRQFSNSRSEMNVSTLELGDSALYLCASSLAGTGEETQYFGPGTRLLVL.

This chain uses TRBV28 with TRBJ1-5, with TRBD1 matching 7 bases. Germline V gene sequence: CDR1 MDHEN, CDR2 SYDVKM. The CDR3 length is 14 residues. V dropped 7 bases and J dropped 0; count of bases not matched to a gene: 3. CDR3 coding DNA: TGTGCCAGCATAGGGGGCTATAGCAATCAGCCCCAGCATTTT. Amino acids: CASIGGYSNQPQHF.

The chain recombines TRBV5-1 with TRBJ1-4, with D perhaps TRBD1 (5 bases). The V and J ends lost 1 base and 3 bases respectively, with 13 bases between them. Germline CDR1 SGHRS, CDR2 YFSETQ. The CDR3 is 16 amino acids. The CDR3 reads CASSLPEGMANEKLFF. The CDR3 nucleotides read TGCGCCAGCAGCTTGCCCGAGGGGATGGCTAATGAAAAACTGTTTTTT.